A selection of T cell receptor beta chains follows, all from one sample in a study of blood T cell repertoires in COVID-19. Clones were sequenced by immunoSEQ multiplex PCR, and TCRdb holds only the in-frame ones, with some missing. The profile shows under 350,000 clones, 80% to 90% of them singletons. Sequencing was done on a sample of peripheral blood. These receptor sequences come from a woman between 50 and 59 years old who had recovered from COVID-19. Both conserved end residues are part of each CDR3. The order of the fields is D gene, J gene, clone size, V gene, CDR3 DNA, CDR3 protein. A D gene is named only where the DNA matches it firmly. Expanded clones are given a class, and other clones once, few, many or no size at all.

. | TRBJ1-2 | . | TRBV6-2/TRBV6-3 | TGTGCCAGCAGTTACTCGCAGGGGATCTATGGCTACACCTTC | CASSYSQGIYGYTF
. | TRBJ2-1 | . | TRBV9 | TGTGCCAGCAGCGGACGTGATGGACAGAGCTCCTACAATGAGCAGTTCTTC | CASSGRDGQSSYNEQFF
TRBD2 | TRBJ2-7 | once | TRBV5-5 | TGTGCCAGCAGCTTCGCGGGGGAAGGATACGAGCAGTACTTC | CASSFAGEGYEQYF
TRBD1 | TRBJ1-1 | once | TRBV27 | TGTGCCAGCAGTTATAGGGGGCTGGTCGGCACTGAAGCTTTCTTT | CASSYRGLVGTEAFF
TRBD2 | TRBJ2-7 | . | TRBV6-2/TRBV6-3 | TGTGCCAGCAGTTACACTAGCGGCATCTACGAGCAGTACTTC | CASSYTSGIYEQYF
TRBD2 | TRBJ2-7 | . | TRBV5-1 | TGCGCCAGCAGCTTGGTTATGGATTGGACTAGCGGGGTTTCCTACGAGCAGTACTTC | CASSLVMDWTSGVSYEQYF
. | TRBJ2-1 | . | TRBV7-9 | TGTGCCAGCCCACAGGAGAGCTCCTACAATGAGCAGTTCTTC | CASPQESSYNEQFF
. | TRBJ2-7 | . | TRBV7-9 | TGTGCCAGCAGCCCTCGGGACTCCTCGTACGAGCAGTACTTC | CASSPRDSSYEQYF
. | TRBJ2-1 | . | TRBV6-5 | TGTGCCAGCACCGATGGGGGGTGGGATGAGCAGTTCTTC | CASTDGGWDEQFF
TRBD1 | TRBJ2-5 | . | TRBV30 | TGTGCCTGGATAGACAGGGGCAGCCACCAGACCCAGTACTTC | CAWIDRGSHQTQYF
. | TRBJ1-2 | . | TRBV30 | TGTGCCTGGAGCCAGGGGCCCTATGGCTACACCTTC | CAWSQGPYGYTF
. | TRBJ1-2 | . | TRBV6-2/TRBV6-3 | TGTGCCAGCAGCGTCGGGAGGTACTACACCTTC | CASSVGRYYTF
. | TRBJ2-3 | once | TRBV24-1 | TGTGCCACCAGTGAACAGAGAAGCACAGATACGCAGTATTTT | CATSEQRSTDTQYF
TRBD2 | TRBJ2-1 | . | TRBV6-5 | TGTGCCAGCAGTTACTCCTCCCGGGAGGGGGTGAATGAGCAGTTCTTC | CASSYSSREGVNEQFF
TRBD2 | TRBJ2-5 | . | TRBV14 | TGTGCCAGCAGCCCGAGGACTAGCGGGTGGGGCGAGACCCAGTACTTC | CASSPRTSGWGETQYF
. | TRBJ1-5 | few | TRBV30 | TGTGCCTGGAGCGTCGGGGATCTGAGGTATCAGCCCCAGCATTTT | CAWSVGDLRYQPQHF
. | TRBJ1-4 | . | TRBV6-5 | TGTGCCAGCAGTTCCTACACAGGGATCGATGAAAAACTGTTTTTT | CASSSYTGIDEKLFF
TRBD1 | TRBJ2-7 | . | TRBV29-1 | TGCAGCGTCACCGGGACAGGGCCCCACGAGCAGTACTTC | CSVTGTGPHEQYF